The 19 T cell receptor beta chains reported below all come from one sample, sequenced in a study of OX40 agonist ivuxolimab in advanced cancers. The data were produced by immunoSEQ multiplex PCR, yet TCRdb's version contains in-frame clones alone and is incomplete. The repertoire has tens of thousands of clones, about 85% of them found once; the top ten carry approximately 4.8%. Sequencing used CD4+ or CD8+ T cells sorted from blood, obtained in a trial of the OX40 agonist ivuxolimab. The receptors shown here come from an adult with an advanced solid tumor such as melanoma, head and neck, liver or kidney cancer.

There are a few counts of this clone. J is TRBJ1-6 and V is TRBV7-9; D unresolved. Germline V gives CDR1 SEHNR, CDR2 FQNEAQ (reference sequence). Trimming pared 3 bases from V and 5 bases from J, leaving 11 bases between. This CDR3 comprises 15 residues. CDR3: CASSFLGRHNSPLHF. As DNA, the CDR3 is TGTGCCAGCAGCTTTCTTGGGCGCCATAATTCACCCCTCCACTTT.

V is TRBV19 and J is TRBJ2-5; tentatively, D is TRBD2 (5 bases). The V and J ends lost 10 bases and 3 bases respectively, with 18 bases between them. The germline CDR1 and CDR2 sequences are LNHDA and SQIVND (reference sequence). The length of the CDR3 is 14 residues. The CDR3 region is CATQKRTAKETQYF. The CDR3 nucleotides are TGTGCCACTCAGAAAAGGACTGCAAAAGAGACCCAGTACTTC.

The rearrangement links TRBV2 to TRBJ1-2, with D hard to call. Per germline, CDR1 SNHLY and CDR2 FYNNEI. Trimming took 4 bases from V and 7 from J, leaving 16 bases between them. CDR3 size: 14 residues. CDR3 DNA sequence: TGTGCCAGCAGTGCCATAAAGGCTGCCTGTGGCTACACCTTC. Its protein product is CASSAIKAACGYTF.

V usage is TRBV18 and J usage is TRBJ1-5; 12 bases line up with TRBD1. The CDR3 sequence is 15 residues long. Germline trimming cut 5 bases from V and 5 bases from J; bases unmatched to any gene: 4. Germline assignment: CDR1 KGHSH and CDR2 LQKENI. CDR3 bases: TGTGCCAGCTCAGGCGGGACAGGGGGCGATCAGCCCCAGCATTTT. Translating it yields CASSGGTGGDQPQHF.

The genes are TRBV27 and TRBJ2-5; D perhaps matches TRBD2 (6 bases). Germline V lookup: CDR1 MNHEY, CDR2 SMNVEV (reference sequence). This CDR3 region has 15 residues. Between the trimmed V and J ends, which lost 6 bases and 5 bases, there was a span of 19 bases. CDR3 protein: CASSRDSGGRETQYF. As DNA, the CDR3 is TGTGCCAGCAGCCGGGACTCAGGTGGGAGGGAGACCCAGTACTTC.

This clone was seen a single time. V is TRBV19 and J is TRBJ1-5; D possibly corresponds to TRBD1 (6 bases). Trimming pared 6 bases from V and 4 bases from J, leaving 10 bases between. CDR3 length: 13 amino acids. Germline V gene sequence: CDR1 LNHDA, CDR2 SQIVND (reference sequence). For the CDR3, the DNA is TGTGCCAGTAGCGGACAGAGGAATCAGCCCCAGCATTTT. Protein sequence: CASSGQRNQPQHF.

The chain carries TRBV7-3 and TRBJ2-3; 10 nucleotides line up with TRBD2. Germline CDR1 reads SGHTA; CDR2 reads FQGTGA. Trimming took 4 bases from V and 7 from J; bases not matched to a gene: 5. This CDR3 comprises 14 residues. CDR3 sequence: CASSSSSGSNTQYF. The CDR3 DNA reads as TGTGCCAGCAGCTCCTCTAGCGGGAGTAATACGCAGTATTTT.

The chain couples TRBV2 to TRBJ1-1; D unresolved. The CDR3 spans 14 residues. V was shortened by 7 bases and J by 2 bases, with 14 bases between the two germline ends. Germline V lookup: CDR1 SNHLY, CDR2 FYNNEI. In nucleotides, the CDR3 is TGTGCCAGCAATTCACAGCAGGTTAACACTGAAGCTTTCTTT. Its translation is CASNSQQVNTEAFF.

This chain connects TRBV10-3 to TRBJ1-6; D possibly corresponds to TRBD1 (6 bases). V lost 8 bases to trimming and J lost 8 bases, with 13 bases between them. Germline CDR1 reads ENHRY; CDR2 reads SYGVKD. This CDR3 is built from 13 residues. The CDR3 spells CAISQGQDSPLHF. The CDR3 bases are TGTGCCATCTCCCAGGGGCAGGATTCACCCCTCCACTTT.

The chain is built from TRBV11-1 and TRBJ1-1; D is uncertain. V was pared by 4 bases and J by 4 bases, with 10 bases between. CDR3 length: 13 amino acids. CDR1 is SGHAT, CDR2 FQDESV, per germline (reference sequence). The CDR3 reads CASSSVWGTEAFF. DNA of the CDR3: TGTGCCAGCAGCTCAGTTTGGGGCACTGAAGCTTTCTTT.

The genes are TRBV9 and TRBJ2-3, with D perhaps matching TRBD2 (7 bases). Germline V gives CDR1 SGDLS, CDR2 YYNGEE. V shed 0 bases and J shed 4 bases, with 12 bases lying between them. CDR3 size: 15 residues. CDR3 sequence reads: CASSVVGGASDTQYF. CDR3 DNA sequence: TGTGCCAGCAGCGTAGTGGGGGGGGCTTCAGATACGCAGTATTTT.

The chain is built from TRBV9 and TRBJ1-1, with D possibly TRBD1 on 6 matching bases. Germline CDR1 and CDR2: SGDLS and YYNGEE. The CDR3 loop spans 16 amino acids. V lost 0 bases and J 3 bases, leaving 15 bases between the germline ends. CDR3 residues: CASSVDNRAVDTEAFF. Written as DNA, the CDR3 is TGTGCCAGCAGCGTAGATAACAGGGCCGTGGACACTGAAGCTTTCTTT. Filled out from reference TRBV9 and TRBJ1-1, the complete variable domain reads DSGVTQTPKHLITATGQRVTLRCSPRSGDLSVYWYQQSLDQGLQFLIQYYNGEERAKGNILERFSAQQFPDLHSELNLSSLELGDSALYFCASSVDNRAVDTEAFFGQGTRLTVV.

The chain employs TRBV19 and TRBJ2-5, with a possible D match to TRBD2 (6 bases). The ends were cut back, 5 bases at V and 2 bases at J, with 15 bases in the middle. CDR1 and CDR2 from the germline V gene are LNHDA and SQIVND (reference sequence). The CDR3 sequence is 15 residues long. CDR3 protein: CASSPPLGRQETQYF. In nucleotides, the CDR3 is TGTGCCAGTAGTCCACCGCTCGGGAGACAAGAGACCCAGTACTTC.

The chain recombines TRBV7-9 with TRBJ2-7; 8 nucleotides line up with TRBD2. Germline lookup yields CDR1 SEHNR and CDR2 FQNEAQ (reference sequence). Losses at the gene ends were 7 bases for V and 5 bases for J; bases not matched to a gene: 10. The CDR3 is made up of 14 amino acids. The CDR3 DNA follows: TGTGCCAGCAACCCCAGCGGGAGCGGCGACGAGCAGTACTTC. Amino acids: CASNPSGSGDEQYF.

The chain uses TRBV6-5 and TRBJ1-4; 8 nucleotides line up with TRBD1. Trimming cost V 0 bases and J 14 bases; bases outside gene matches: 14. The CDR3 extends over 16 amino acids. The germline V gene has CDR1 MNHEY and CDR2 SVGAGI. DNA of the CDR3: TGTGCCAGCAGTTACTCATCCGGGACAGGAGGTGGCGGGCTGTTTTTT. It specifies CASSYSSGTGGGGLFF.

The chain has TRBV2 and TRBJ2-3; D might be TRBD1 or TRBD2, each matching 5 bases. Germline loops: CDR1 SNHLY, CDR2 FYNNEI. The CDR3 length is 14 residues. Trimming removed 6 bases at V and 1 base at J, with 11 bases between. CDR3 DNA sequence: TGTGCCAGCAGCTGGGACGATCGCACAGATACGCAGTATTTT. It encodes CASSWDDRTDTQYF.

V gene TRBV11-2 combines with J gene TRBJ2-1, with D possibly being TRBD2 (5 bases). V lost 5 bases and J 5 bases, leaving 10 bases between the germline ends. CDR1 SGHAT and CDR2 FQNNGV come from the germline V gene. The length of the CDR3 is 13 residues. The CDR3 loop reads CASSLGLDNEQFF. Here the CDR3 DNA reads TGTGCCAGCAGCCTCGGACTCGACAATGAGCAGTTCTTC.

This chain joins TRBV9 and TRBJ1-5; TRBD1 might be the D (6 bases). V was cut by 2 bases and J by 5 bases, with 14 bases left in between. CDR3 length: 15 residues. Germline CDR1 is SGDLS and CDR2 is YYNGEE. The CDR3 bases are TGTGCCAGCAGCGTGGGGGGACGGACAGATCAGCCCCAGCATTTT. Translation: CASSVGGRTDQPQHF.

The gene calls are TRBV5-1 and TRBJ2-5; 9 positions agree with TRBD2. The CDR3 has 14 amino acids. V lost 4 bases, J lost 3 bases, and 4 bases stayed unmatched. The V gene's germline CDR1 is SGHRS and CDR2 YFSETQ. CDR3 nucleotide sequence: TGCGCCAGCAGCGACTTAGCGGGAGAAGAGACCCAGTACTTC. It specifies CASSDLAGEETQYF.